This T cell receptor (beta chain) was sequenced during a study of vaccination effects on CD4 cells after COVID-19. Study at large: Following the second dose by a median of 72 days, the post-vaccine samples were obtained.

As to this clone: Antigen: not known.

After expansion with viral peptide pools in the ViraFEST assay, antigen-specific CD4+ T cells were sequenced. Following 10 days of culture, CD4+ T cells were isolated. As their vaccination, participants received two doses of either BNT162b2 or mRNA-1273. Prior SARS-CoV-2 infection was absent in the vaccine recipients, as shown by negative nucleocapsid antibodies. Cultures of roughly 2 million PBMC per well contained about 11 IU/ml IL-2 plus 10 ug/ml peptides. Germline V gene lookup returns CDR1 MNHEY and CDR2 SVGAGI. The CDR3 contains 14 residues. V trimming: 9 bases; J trimming: 2 bases; junction bases outside the gene matches: 9. General study points: The study, lacking early post-infection timepoints, had few convalescent patients.

Profiling relied on immunoSEQ multiplex PCR, and the TCRdb table lists in-frame clones only, not all of them. This sample has roughly 63,000 clones, with 78% found just once. The sequence came from a human donor who received a COVID-19 vaccine. This specimen consisted of CD4+ T cells from PBMCs cultured with HCoV-OC43 spike peptides, obtained after COVID-19 vaccination. Subset here: HCoV-OC43 spike overlapping peptide pool stimulation. The V gene is TRBV6-5, the J gene TRBJ2-5; TRBD2 agrees at 7 bases. The DNA for the CDR3 is TGTGCCAGTCGACTTTGGGGGGGACAAGAGACCCAGTACTTC. It specifies CASRLWGGQETQYF.